This is a list of T cell receptor beta chains from one sample in a study of cytomegalovirus exposure and HLA in healthy donors. Profiled with immunoSEQ multiplex PCR; TCRdb holds only in-frame clones, not every one. Of some 120,000 clones listed, 80% were seen once; the top ten hold 1%. Specimen: PBMCs. Source of these receptors: a middle-aged man in good health and CMV-seronegative. Both conserved end residues are part of each CDR3. D genes are given only for firm matches. The size entry is marked missing in some rows and otherwise reads once, few, many or a size class.

>.|TRBV6-5|.|16|TRBJ1-1
CASSYSWGPMNTEAFF
TGTGCCAGCAGTTACTCGTGGGGCCCCATGAACACTGAAGCTTTCTTT
>once|TRBV19|TRBD1|15|TRBJ1-2
CASSPWTGRDYGYTF
TGTGCCAGTAGTCCGTGGACAGGGAGGGACTATGGCTACACCTTC
>.|TRBV5-6|.|15|TRBJ2-7
CASSQTGSSSYEQYF
TGTGCCAGCAGCCAAACAGGCAGCAGCTCCTACGAGCAGTACTTC
>.|TRBV7-3|TRBD1|14|TRBJ2-3
CASSSTGGADTQYF
TGTGCCAGCAGCTCAACAGGGGGCGCAGATACGCAGTATTTT
>.|TRBV9|.|14|TRBJ2-2
CASSWDLNTGELFF
TGTGCCAGCAGCTGGGACTTGAACACCGGGGAGCTGTTTTTT
>.|TRBV4-1|.|13|TRBJ2-5
CASSQEEGGTTYF
TGCGCCAGCAGCCAAGAAGAGGGGGGGACCACGTACTTC
>once|TRBV30|.|14|TRBJ2-5
CAWSSPGSLETQYF
TGTGCCTGGAGTTCCCCCGGGAGTTTGGAGACCCAGTACTTC
>.|TRBV5-4|.|16|TRBJ2-1
CASSLGGDMDANEQFF
TGTGCCAGCAGCTTGGGAGGGGACATGGACGCCAATGAGCAGTTCTTC
>.|TRBV5-1|.|13|TRBJ2-5
CASSSTPGETQYF
TGCGCCAGCAGCTCGACCCCAGGGGAGACCCAGTACTTC
>.|TRBV2|.|15|TRBJ1-1
CASTNQGPGGTEAFF
TGTGCCAGCACGAATCAGGGTCCGGGGGGCACTGAAGCTTTCTTT
>.|TRBV6-1|TRBD2|13|TRBJ2-5
CASVGGVEETQYF
TGTGCCAGCGTGGGGGGGGTGGAAGAGACCCAGTACTTC
>.|TRBV6-5|.|13|TRBJ1-2
CASSLLGGSGYTF
TGTGCCAGCAGTCTACTGGGGGGGAGTGGCTACACCTTC
>.|TRBV6-5|.|13|TRBJ1-2
CASSSRQYYGYTF
TGTGCCAGCAGTTCGAGGCAGTACTATGGCTACACCTTC
>once|TRBV2|TRBD2|13|TRBJ2-7
CASKREGWYEQYF
TGTGCCAGCAAGCGGGAGGGCTGGTACGAGCAGTACTTC
>.|TRBV10-3|TRBD2|17|TRBJ2-7
CAISESGTSGRGYEQYF
TGTGCCATCAGTGAGTCGGGTACTAGCGGGAGAGGCTACGAGCAGTACTTC
>.|TRBV10-3|.|16|TRBJ2-6
CAISEGRGSGANVLTF
TGTGCCATCAGTGAGGGCAGGGGTTCTGGGGCCAACGTCCTGACTTTC
>.|TRBV5-3|.|17|TRBJ1-5
CARSLVGAGIMGQPQHF
TGTGCCAGAAGCTTGGTTGGGGCAGGGATCATGGGTCAGCCCCAGCATTTT
>.|TRBV19|TRBD1|15|TRBJ1-1
CASSFPGGFLSEAFF
TGTGCCAGTAGTTTCCCAGGGGGGTTCCTTAGTGAAGCTTTCTTT
>.|TRBV2|TRBD1|13|TRBJ2-5
CASRTGGWETQYF
TGTGCCAGCAGGACAGGGGGCTGGGAGACCCAGTACTTC
>.|TRBV5-1|TRBD2|16|TRBJ2-1
CASSLAPAGGINEQFF
TGCGCCAGCAGCTTGGCTCCCGCGGGAGGGATAAATGAGCAGTTCTTC
>.|TRBV7-8|.|15|TRBJ2-7
CASSLGGTASYEQYF
TGTGCCAGCAGCTTGGGCGGGACAGCTTCCTACGAGCAGTACTTC
>.|TRBV18|.|16|TRBJ2-1
CASSRTGAGDGNEQFF
TGTGCCAGCTCACGAACGGGGGCGGGAGACGGTAATGAGCAGTTCTTC
>.|TRBV5-1|.|17|TRBJ2-5
CASSHGTGQLPRETQYF
TGCGCCAGCAGCCACGGAACAGGACAGCTTCCTCGGGAGACCCAGTACTTC
>.|TRBV7-7|.|13|TRBJ2-5
CASSAGLTETQYF
TGTGCCAGCAGCGCGGGACTTACAGAGACCCAGTACTTC
>.|TRBV19|TRBD1|13|TRBJ2-7
CASRATGTYEQYF
TGTGCCAGTAGAGCGACAGGGACCTACGAGCAGTACTTC
>.|TRBV7-9|.|13|TRBJ1-4
CASSLEQPEKLFF
TGTGCCAGCAGCTTAGAACAGCCTGAAAAACTGTTTTTT
>.|TRBV12-5|.|13|TRBJ1-1
CASGLERGTEAFF
TGTGCTAGTGGTTTGGAAAGGGGTACTGAAGCTTTCTTT
>.|TRBV19|TRBD1|14|TRBJ2-7
CASSIGQGAYEQYF
TGTGCCAGTAGTATCGGACAGGGGGCCTACGAGCAGTACTTC
>.|TRBV6-5|.|13|TRBJ1-1
CASSSTVNTEAFF
TGTGCCAGCAGTTCAACAGTGAACACTGAAGCTTTCTTT
>.|TRBV5-4|TRBD1|13|TRBJ1-1
CASSWDRDTEAFF
TGTGCCAGCAGCTGGGACAGGGACACTGAAGCTTTCTTT
>.|TRBV7-6|TRBD1|16|TRBJ1-4
CASSRDRGGTNEKLFF
TGTGCCAGCAGCCGCGACAGGGGAGGGACTAATGAAAAACTGTTTTTT
>once|TRBV29-1|TRBD1|14|TRBJ1-5
CSASTGGGNQPQHF
TGCAGCGCGAGTACAGGGGGGGGCAATCAGCCCCAGCATTTT
>.|TRBV6-5|TRBD1|16|TRBJ1-6
CASSYSIQGADSPLHF
TGTGCCAGCAGTTACTCGATACAGGGGGCCGATTCACCCCTCCACTTT
>.|TRBV5-8|TRBD1|16|TRBJ2-5
CASSLLTGGEVETQYF
TGTGCCAGCAGCCTACTAACAGGGGGAGAGGTGGAGACCCAGTACTTC
>.|TRBV5-1|.|14|TRBJ2-1
CASSNDRNYNEQFF
TGCGCCAGCAGCAATGACAGGAATTACAATGAGCAGTTCTTC
>.|TRBV5-1|TRBD2|14|TRBJ2-1
CASSPAREKGEQFF
TGCGCCAGCAGCCCGGCGCGGGAGAAGGGTGAGCAGTTCTTC
>.|TRBV5-1|.|16|TRBJ1-3
CASSPAGPLMGNTIYF
TGCGCCAGCAGCCCGGCGGGGCCGCTGATGGGGAACACCATATATTTT
>once|TRBV6-5|.|13|TRBJ2-3
CASSYGYEGTQYF
TGTGCCAGCAGTTACGGGTACGAGGGTACGCAGTATTTT
>.|TRBV5-1|.|18|TRBJ1-6
CASSLGPGDWSYNSPLHF
TGCGCCAGCAGCTTGGGGCCCGGGGACTGGTCCTATAATTCACCCCTCCACTTT
>.|TRBV29-1|.|15|TRBJ2-2
CSVNQDRANTGELFF
TGCAGCGTAAACCAGGACAGAGCGAACACCGGGGAGCTGTTTTTT
>.|TRBV4-1|.|15|TRBJ2-2
CASSQEPGPTGELFF
TGCGCCAGCAGCCAAGAGCCTGGGCCCACCGGGGAGCTGTTTTTT
>few|TRBV6-1|TRBD2|14|TRBJ2-2
CASRGLAWTGELFF
TGTGCCAGCAGAGGACTAGCGTGGACCGGGGAGCTGTTTTTT
>.|TRBV6-1|TRBD1|15|TRBJ1-2
CASTAISTGNYGYTF
TGTGCCAGCACCGCAATTTCGACAGGGAACTATGGCTACACCTTC
>.|TRBV15|.|14|TRBJ2-2
CATSSGGNTGELFF
TGTGCCACCAGCAGCGGAGGGAACACCGGGGAGCTGTTTTTT
>.|TRBV5-1|.|13|TRBJ2-6
CASSWETANVLTF
TGCGCCAGCAGTTGGGAGACTGCCAACGTCCTGACTTTC
>.|TRBV6-5|TRBD2|16|TRBJ2-5
CASSYGVAGGEETQYF
TGTGCCAGCAGTTATGGAGTGGCGGGGGGGGAAGAGACCCAGTACTTC
>.|TRBV5-4|.|14|TRBJ1-2
CASSHRDTEYGYTF
TGTGCCAGCAGCCACCGGGACACCGAGTATGGCTACACCTTC
>once|TRBV19|.|15|TRBJ1-5
CASTNRQGVNQPQHF
TGTGCCAGTACCAATCGTCAGGGTGTCAATCAGCCCCAGCATTTT
>.|TRBV5-4|.|14|TRBJ2-1
CASSFRTANNEQFF
TGTGCCAGCAGCTTCCGGACAGCAAACAATGAGCAGTTCTTC